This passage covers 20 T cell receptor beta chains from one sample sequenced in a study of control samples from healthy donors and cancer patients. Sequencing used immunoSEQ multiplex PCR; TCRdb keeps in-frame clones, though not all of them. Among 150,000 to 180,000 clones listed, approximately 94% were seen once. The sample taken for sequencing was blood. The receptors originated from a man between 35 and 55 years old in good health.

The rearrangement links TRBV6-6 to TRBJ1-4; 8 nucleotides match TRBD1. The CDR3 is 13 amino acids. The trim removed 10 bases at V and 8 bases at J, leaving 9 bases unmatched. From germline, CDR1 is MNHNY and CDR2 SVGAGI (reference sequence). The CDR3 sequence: CATNQGAEEKLFF. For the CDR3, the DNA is TGTGCCACCAACCAGGGGGCGGAGGAAAAACTGTTTTTT.

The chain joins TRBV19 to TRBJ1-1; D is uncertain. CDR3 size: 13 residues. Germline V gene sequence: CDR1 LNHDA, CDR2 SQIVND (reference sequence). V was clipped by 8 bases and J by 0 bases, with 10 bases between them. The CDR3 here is CASQPGMNTEAFF. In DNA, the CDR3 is TGTGCCAGTCAGCCGGGAATGAACACTGAAGCTTTCTTT.

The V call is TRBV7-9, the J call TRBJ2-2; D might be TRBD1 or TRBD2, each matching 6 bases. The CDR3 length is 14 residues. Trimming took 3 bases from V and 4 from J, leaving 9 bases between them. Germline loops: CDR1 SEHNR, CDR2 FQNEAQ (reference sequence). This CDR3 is CASSLGGFTGELFF. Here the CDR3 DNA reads TGTGCCAGCAGCTTGGGGGGCTTCACCGGGGAGCTGTTTTTT.

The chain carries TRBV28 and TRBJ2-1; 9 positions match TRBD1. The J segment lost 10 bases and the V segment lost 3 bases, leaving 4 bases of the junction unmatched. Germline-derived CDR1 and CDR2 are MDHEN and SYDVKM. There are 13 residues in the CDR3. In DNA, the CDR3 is TGTGCCAGCAGTTTGGGACAGGGTAGGGAGCAGTTCTTC. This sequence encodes CASSLGQGREQFF. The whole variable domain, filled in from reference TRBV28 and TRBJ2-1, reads DVKVTQSSRYLVKRTGEKVFLECVQDMDHENMFWYRQDPGLGLRLIYFSYDVKMKEKGDIPEGYSVSREKKERFSLILESASTNQTSMYLCASSLGQGREQFFGPGTRLTVL.

CDR3 region: CASSTGYEQYF. Written as DNA, the CDR3 is TGTGCCAGCAGCACAGGATACGAGCAGTACTTC. The chain employs TRBV5-6 and TRBJ2-7; D may be TRBD1 (5 bases). Trimming cost V 4 bases and J 4 bases, with 6 bases left between them. The germline gives CDR1 SGHDT, CDR2 YYEEEE. This CDR3 has 11 residues.

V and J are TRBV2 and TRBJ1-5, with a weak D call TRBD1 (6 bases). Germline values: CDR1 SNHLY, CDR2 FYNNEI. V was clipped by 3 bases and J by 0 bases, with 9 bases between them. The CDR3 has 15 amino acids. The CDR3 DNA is TGTGCCAGCAGTGATCAGGGGAGTAGCAATCAGCCCCAGCATTTT. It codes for CASSDQGSSNQPQHF.

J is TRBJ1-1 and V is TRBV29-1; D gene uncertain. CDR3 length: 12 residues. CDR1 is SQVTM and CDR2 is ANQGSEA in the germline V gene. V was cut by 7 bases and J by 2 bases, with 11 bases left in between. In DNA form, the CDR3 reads TGCAGCGCGCGCGGTGGAAACACTGAAGCTTTCTTT. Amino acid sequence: CSARGGNTEAFF.

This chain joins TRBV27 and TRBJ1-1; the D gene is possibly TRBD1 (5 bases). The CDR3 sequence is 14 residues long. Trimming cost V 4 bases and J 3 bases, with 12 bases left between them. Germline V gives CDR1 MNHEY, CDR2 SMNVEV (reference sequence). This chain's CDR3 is CASSSGLSDTEAFF. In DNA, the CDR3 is TGTGCCAGCAGTTCGGGGCTATCAGACACTGAAGCTTTCTTT.

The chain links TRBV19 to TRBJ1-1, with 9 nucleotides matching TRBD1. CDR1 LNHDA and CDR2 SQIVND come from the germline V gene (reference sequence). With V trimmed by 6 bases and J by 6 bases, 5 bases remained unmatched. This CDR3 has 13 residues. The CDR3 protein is CASSLQGAAEAFF. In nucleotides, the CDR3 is TGTGCCAGTAGCCTACAGGGGGCCGCTGAAGCTTTCTTT.

For the CDR3, the DNA is TGTGCCAGCAGCGGAAGGACAGTTCAGAGGACTGAAGCTTTCTTT. Translation gives CASSGRTVQRTEAFF. The rearrangement links TRBV5-6 to TRBJ1-1; a weak D match, TRBD1 (6 bases). With 4 bases removed from V and 5 bases from J, the gap between germline ends came to 18 bases. Per germline, CDR1 SGHDT and CDR2 YYEEEE. This CDR3 is 15 amino acids long.

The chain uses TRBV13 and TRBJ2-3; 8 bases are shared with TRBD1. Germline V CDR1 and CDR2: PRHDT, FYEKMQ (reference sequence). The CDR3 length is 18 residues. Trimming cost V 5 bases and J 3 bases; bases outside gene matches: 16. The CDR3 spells CASSRRAGWTGRTDTQYF. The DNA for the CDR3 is TGTGCCAGCAGCCGTCGGGCGGGATGGACAGGGAGGACAGATACGCAGTATTTT. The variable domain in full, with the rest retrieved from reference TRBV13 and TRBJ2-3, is AAGVIQSPRHLIKEKRETATLKCYPIPRHDTVYWYQQGPGQDPQFLISFYEKMQSDKGSIPDRFSAQQFSDYHSELNMSSLELGDSALYFCASSRRAGWTGRTDTQYFGPGTRLTVL.

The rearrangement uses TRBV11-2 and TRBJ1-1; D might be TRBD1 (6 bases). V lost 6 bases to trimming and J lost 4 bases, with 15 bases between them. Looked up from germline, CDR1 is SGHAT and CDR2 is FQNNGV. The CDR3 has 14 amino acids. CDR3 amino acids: CASSLQGWGTEAFF. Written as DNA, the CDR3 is TGTGCCAGCAGTCTACAGGGTTGGGGCACTGAAGCTTTCTTT.

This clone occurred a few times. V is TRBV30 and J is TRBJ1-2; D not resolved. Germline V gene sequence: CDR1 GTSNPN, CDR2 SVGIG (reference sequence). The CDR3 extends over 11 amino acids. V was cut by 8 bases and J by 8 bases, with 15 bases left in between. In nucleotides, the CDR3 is TGTGCCGGAACATACCTGAAGGGCTACACCTTC. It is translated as CAGTYLKGYTF.

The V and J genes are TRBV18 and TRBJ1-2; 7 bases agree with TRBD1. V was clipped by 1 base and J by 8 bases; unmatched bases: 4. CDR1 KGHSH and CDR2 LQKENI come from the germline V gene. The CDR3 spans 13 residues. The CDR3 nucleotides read TGTGCCAGCTCACCACTCAGGGGGGAAGGCTACACCTTC. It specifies CASSPLRGEGYTF.

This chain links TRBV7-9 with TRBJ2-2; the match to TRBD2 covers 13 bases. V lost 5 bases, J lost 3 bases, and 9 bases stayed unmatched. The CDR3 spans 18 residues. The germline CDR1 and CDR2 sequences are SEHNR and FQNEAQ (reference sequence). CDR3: CASSPARTSGGYTGELFF. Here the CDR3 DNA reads TGTGCCAGCAGCCCTGCGAGGACTAGCGGGGGTTACACCGGGGAGCTGTTTTTT.

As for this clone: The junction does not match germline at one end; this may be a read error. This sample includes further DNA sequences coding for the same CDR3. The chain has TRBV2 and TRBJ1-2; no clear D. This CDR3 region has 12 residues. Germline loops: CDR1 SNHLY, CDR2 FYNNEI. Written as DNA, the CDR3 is TGTGCCAGCAGTGAAGTCCCCTATGGTTACACCTTC. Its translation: CASSEVPYGYTF.

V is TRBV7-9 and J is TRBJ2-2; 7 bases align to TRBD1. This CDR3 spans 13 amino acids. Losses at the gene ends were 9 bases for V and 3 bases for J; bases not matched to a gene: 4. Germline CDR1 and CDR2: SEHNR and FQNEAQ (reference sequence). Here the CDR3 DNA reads TGTGCCAGGGCTACAGGGGACACCGGGGAGCTGTTTTTT. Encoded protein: CARATGDTGELFF.

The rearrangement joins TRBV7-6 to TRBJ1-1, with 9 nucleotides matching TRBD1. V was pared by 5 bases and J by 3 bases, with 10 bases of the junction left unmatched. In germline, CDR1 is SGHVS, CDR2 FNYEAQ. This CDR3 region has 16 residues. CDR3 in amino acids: CASSLIQGAGDTEAFF. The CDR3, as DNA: TGTGCCAGCAGCCTTATACAGGGGGCTGGGGACACTGAAGCTTTCTTT.

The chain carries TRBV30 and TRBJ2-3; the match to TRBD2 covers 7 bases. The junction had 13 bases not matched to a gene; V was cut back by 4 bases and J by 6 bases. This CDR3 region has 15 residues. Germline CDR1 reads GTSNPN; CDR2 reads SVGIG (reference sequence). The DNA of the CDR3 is TGTGCCTGGACCCCCGGCAGCGGGGCTTTTGATACGCAGTATTTT. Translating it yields CAWTPGSGAFDTQYF.

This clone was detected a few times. For the CDR3, the DNA is TGCGCCAGCAGCCTCGGGACAGTCTACAATGAGCAGTTCTTC. It is translated as CASSLGTVYNEQFF. The gene calls are TRBV4-3 and TRBJ2-1; 7 nucleotides match TRBD1. This CDR3 region has 14 residues. V shed 4 bases, J shed 3 bases, and the junction held 3 bases outside the gene matches. Germline CDR1 and CDR2: LGHNA and YSLEER.